This T cell receptor beta chain was found in a study of T cell changes during pregnancy in multiple sclerosis. Method: immunoSEQ multiplex PCR; TCRdb's copy keeps in-frame clones and lacks some. The sample has 20,000 to 25,000 clones; 91% are singletons. The source is a female donor with multiple sclerosis, enrolled in a pregnancy study. The sequenced sample was CD4+ T cells from peripheral blood mononuclear cells, obtained in the third trimester of pregnancy.

CDR3 nucleotides: TGTGCCAGCAGTTCGGTGACAAACGAGCAGTACTTC. Translating it yields CASSSVTNEQYF. The rearrangement joins TRBV6-6 to TRBJ2-7, with unresolved D. The ends were cut back, 4 bases at V and 5 bases at J, with 9 bases in the middle. Germline V lookup: CDR1 MNHNY, CDR2 SVGAGI (reference sequence). This CDR3 region has 12 residues.